This T cell receptor beta chain was captured in a study of T cell repertoires in cytomegalovirus infection. At the level of the study: An indication of both CMV infection and matching HLA type came from public TCR beta signatures. Points from the study as a whole: The ex vivo response was dominated by HLA-C-restricted CMV-specific TCR beta clonotypes. Carriage of CMV together with the relevant HLA was identifiable through cumulative public TCR beta family frequency.

MiXCR, applied by TCRdb to the reads, yields one record per CDR3 protein. The sample shows roughly 200,000 distinct CDR3 sequences, approximately 18% of them seen only once. To note about this clonotype: Its target is unknown.

Trimming cost V 4 bases and J 6 bases; bases outside gene matches: 6. The CDR3 length is 15 residues. Germline CDR1 reads MDHEN; CDR2 reads SYDVKM. The sequencing input was CD8+ T cells from PBMCs. The chain links TRBV28 to TRBJ1-5; 10 bases match TRBD1. The receptor comes from a human donor in good health (CMV status not recorded). Some clones in this sample may be carry-over from other donors' samples. The CDR3 region is CASSYRDRGPQPQHF. In DNA form, the CDR3 reads TGTGCCAGCAGTTACCGGGACAGGGGACCTCAGCCCCAGCATTTT. Full variable domain (remainder filled in from reference TRBV28 and TRBJ1-5): DVKVTQSSRYLVKRTGEKVFLECVQDMDHENMFWYRQDPGLGLRLIYFSYDVKMKEKGDIPEGYSVSREKKERFSLILESASTNQTSMYLCASSYRDRGPQPQHFGDGTRLSIL.